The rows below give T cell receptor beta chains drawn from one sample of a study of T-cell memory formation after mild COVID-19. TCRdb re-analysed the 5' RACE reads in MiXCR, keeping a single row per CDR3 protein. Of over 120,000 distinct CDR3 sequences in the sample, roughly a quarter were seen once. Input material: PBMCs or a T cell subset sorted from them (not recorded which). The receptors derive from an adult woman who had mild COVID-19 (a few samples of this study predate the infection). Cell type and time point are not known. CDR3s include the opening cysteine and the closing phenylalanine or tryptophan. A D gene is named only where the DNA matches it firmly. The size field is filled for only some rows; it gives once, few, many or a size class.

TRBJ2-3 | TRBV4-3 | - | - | CASSSFRGSTDTQYF | TGCGCCAGCAGCTCCTTCAGAGGAAGCACAGATACGCAGTATTTT
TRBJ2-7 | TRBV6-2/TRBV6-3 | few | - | CASSYGDEQYF | TGTGCCAGCAGTTACGGGGACGAGCAGTACTTC
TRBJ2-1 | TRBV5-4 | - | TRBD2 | CASSPGTSGGYNEQFF | TGTGCCAGCAGCCCGGGGACTAGCGGGGGTTACAATGAGCAGTTCTTC
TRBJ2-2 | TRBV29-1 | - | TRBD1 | CSVVDRGGPGELFF | TGCAGCGTTGTAGACAGGGGAGGCCCCGGGGAGCTGTTTTTT
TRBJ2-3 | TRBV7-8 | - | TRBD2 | CASSPVISGSSTDTQYF | TGTGCCAGCAGCCCCGTGATAAGCGGGAGTAGCACAGATACGCAGTATTTT
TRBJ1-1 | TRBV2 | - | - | CASSALAWNTEAFF | TGTGCCAGCAGCGCACTCGCCTGGAACACTGAAGCTTTCTTT
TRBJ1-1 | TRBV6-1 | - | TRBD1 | CASSREAGTGDEAFF | TGTGCCAGCAGTCGGGAAGCCGGGACAGGAGATGAAGCTTTCTTT
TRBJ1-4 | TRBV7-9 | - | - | CASSLALGLLREKLFF | TGTGCCAGCAGCCTGGCCTTGGGCCTCTTAAGGGAAAAACTGTTTTTT
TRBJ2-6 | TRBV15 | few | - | CATSPGASGANVLTF | TGTGCCACCAGTCCGGGGGCGTCCGGGGCCAACGTCCTGACTTTC
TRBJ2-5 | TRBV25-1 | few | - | CASSATEKETQYF | TGTGCCAGCAGTGCGACAGAGAAAGAGACCCAGTACTTC
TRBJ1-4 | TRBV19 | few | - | CATAGRAGTTNEKLFF | TGTGCCACCGCGGGGAGGGCGGGCACAACTAATGAAAAACTGTTTTTT
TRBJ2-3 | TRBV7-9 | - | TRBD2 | CASRPSGGAEDTQYF | TGTGCCAGCAGACCCAGCGGGGGGGCAGAAGATACGCAGTATTTT
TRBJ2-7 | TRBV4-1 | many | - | CASSQGGGTSSYEQYF | TGCGCCAGCAGCCAAGGCGGGGGCACAAGCTCCTACGAGCAGTACTTC
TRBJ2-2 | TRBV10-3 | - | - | CAISESTLAGELFF | TGTGCCATCAGTGAGTCAACCCTCGCCGGGGAGCTGTTTTTT
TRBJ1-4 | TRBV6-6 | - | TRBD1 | CASSSGTETNEKLFF | TGTGCCAGCAGTTCTGGGACAGAAACTAATGAAAAACTGTTTTTT
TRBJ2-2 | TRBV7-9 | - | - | CASSLGDPTEELFF | TGTGCCAGCAGCTTAGGGGACCCCACTGAGGAGCTGTTTTTT